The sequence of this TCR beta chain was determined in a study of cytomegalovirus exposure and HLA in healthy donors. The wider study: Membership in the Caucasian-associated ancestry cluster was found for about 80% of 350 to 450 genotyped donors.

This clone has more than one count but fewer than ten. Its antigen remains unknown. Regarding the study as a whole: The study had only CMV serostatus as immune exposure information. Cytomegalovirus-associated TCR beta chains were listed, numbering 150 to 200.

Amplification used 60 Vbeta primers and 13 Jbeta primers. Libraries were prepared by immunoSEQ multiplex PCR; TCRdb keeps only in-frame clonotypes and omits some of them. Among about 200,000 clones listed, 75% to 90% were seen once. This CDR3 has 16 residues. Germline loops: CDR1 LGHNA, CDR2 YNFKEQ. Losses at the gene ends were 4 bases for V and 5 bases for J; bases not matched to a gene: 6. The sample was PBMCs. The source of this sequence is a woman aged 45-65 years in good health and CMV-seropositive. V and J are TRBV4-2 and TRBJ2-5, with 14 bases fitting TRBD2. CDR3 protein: CASSPGLAGAWETQYF. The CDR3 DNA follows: TGTGCCAGCAGCCCGGGACTAGCGGGAGCCTGGGAGACCCAGTACTTC.